These 28 T cell receptor beta chains share one sample of origin, sequenced in a study of blood T cell repertoires in COVID-19 (TCRdb year 2020). Library preparation used the immunoSEQ multiplex PCR assay. The table was pulled from immuneACCESS by TCRdb, which kept in-frame rearrangements only. Such tables lose some clones; where checked, under half of the loss comes from unresolved V genes, and the rest has no known cause. Recorded for this sample are fewer than 250,000 clones; approximately 84% of them occurred a single time. About 3.5% of the sample goes to the ten largest clones. The sequencing input was PBMCs or T cells enriched from blood (not recorded which). Receptor source: a woman under 40 who had recovered from COVID-19.

The V and J genes are TRBV19 and TRBJ2-3, with D possibly being TRBD1 (6 bases). From germline, CDR1 is LNHDA and CDR2 SQIVND (reference sequence). Trimming took off 5 bases at V and 2 bases at J, with 11 bases between the two ends. The CDR3 runs 14 residues. This chain's CDR3 is CASSSQGSTDTQYF. In DNA, the CDR3 is TGTGCCAGTAGTTCACAGGGCTCCACAGATACGCAGTATTTT. Based on the CDR3 plus reference TRBV19 and TRBJ2-3, the full variable domain is DGGITQSPKYLFRKEGQNVTLSCEQNLNHDAMYWYRQDPGQGLRLIYYSQIVNDFQKGDIAEGYSVSREKKESFPLTVTSAQKNPTAFYLCASSSQGSTDTQYFGPGTRLTVL.

V gene TRBV19 combines with J gene TRBJ1-1; D not certain. The germline V gene has CDR1 LNHDA and CDR2 SQIVND (reference sequence). The CDR3 is 13 residues long. Trimming removed 6 bases at V and 10 bases at J, with 18 bases between. CDR3 region: CASRPTSEIVAFF. The CDR3 bases are TGTGCCAGTAGGCCAACCTCTGAGATTGTAGCTTTCTTT. Together with reference TRBV19 and TRBJ1-1, the CDR3 gives the full variable domain: DGGITQSPKYLFRKEGQNVTLSCEQNLNHDAMYWYRQDPGQGLRLIYYSQIVNDFQKGDIAEGYSVSREKKESFPLTVTSAQKNPTAFYLCASRPTSEIVAFFGQGTRLTVV.

This rearrangement joins TRBV5-5 to TRBJ1-2, with D perhaps matching TRBD1 (5 bases). Germline V gene sequence: CDR1 SGHKS, CDR2 YYEKEE (reference sequence). V was clipped by 0 bases and J by 3 bases, with 9 bases between them. The CDR3 length is 14 residues. DNA for the CDR3: TGTGCCAGCAGCTTGGATCAGGGTTACTATGGCTACACCTTC. This sequence encodes CASSLDQGYYGYTF.

This clone was picked up a small number of times. The CDR3 DNA reads TGTGCCAGCAGTTTCGGGGGTAACACCGGGGAGCTGTTTTTT. This translates into CASSFGGNTGELFF. The chain carries TRBV28 and TRBJ2-2; possibly TRBD2 for D (6 bases). The ends were cut back, 3 bases at V and 2 bases at J, with 7 bases in the middle. The CDR3 runs to 14 residues. CDR1 is MDHEN, CDR2 SYDVKM, per germline.

The rearrangement uses TRBV11-3 and TRBJ1-1; no clear D gene. Germline CDR1 is SGHNT and CDR2 is YENEEA. This CDR3 contains 13 residues. V lost 4 bases to trimming and J lost 4 bases, with 10 bases between them. The chain's CDR3 is CASSSRRGTEAFF. CDR3 bases: TGTGCCAGCAGCTCCCGACGGGGCACTGAAGCTTTCTTT.

The CDR3 spells CASRGTAYTEAFF. CDR3 DNA sequence: TGTGCCAGCAGAGGGACAGCTTACACTGAAGCTTTCTTT. The genes are TRBV6-5 and TRBJ1-1; 7 bases are a match to TRBD1. CDR1 and CDR2 (germline): MNHEY, SVGAGI. The trim removed 6 bases at V and 3 bases at J, leaving 4 bases unmatched. This CDR3 has 13 residues.

The chain couples TRBV29-1 to TRBJ1-1; 7 bases align to TRBD1. This CDR3 has 14 amino acids. Per germline, CDR1 SQVTM and CDR2 ANQGSEA. V was clipped by 4 bases and J by 1 base; unmatched bases: 6. DNA of the CDR3: TGCAGCGTTGGGGCCGGGACAGCGAACACTGAAGCTTTCTTT. It yields the protein CSVGAGTANTEAFF.

CDR3 amino acids: CATSRGAGVYEQYF. DNA for the CDR3: TGTGCCACCAGCAGAGGCGCAGGGGTGTACGAGCAGTACTTC. This chain uses TRBV15 with TRBJ2-7; D perhaps matches TRBD1 (6 bases). CDR3 size: 14 residues. Germline CDR1 LNHNV, CDR2 YYDKDF (reference sequence). V was shortened by 1 base and J by 4 bases, with 11 bases between the two germline ends.

This sequence joins TRBV21-1 and TRBJ2-6; the table's TRBD1 call for D was not verified on the DNA. TRBV21-1 corresponds to a pseudogene. The CDR3 sequence is 16 residues long. CDR3 amino acids: CASSGPGQGGANVLTF. The CDR3 DNA follows: TGTGCCAGCAGCGGCCCGGGACAGGGGGGAGCCAACGTCCTGACTTTC.

This clone is a singleton in its sample. The chain has TRBV28 and TRBJ1-1; no clear D gene. There are 17 residues in the CDR3. V lost 3 bases and J 0 bases, leaving 17 bases between the germline ends. Per germline, CDR1 MDHEN and CDR2 SYDVKM. The CDR3 DNA sequence: TGTGCCAGCAGTTTCCCCATGCAAGGAGTTATGAACACTGAAGCTTTCTTT. Translating it yields CASSFPMQGVMNTEAFF.

This clone has only a few counts. This chain joins TRBV5-4 and TRBJ2-3; the match to TRBD2 covers 14 bases. This CDR3 spans 17 amino acids. The J segment lost 5 bases and the V segment lost 5 bases, leaving 10 bases of the junction unmatched. The germline V gene encodes CDR1 SGHNT and CDR2 YYREEE (reference sequence). CDR3 nucleotide sequence: TGTGCCAGCAGGGTGGGACTAGCGGGGGTAAGAGGAGATACGCAGTATTTT. It encodes CASRVGLAGVRGDTQYF.

The gene calls are TRBV7-2 and TRBJ2-3; D might be TRBD2 (5 bases). The CDR3 has 14 residues. The germline gives CDR1 SGHTA, CDR2 FQGNSA. The CDR3 loop is CLARGGLPTDTQYF. Here the CDR3 DNA reads TGTCTGGCCCGCGGAGGACTCCCCACAGATACGCAGTATTTT.

The genes are TRBV10-3 and TRBJ1-1; TRBD1 is a possible D gene (5 bases). V was shortened by 1 base and J by 3 bases, with 9 bases between the two germline ends. There are 14 residues in the CDR3. CDR1 and CDR2 (germline): ENHRY, SYGVKD. CDR3 coding DNA: TGTGCCATCAGTGAGTTCAGGGAGGACACTGAAGCTTTCTTT. This sequence encodes CAISEFREDTEAFF.

This clone was detected once. This chain joins TRBV5-1 and TRBJ2-3; tentative D call: TRBD2 (5 bases). Germline CDR1 is SGHRS and CDR2 is YFSETQ. V lost 2 bases, J lost 4 bases, and 14 bases lay in between. The CDR3 covers 15 residues. The CDR3 region is CASSFGGSSADTQYF. Here the CDR3 DNA reads TGCGCCAGCAGCTTTGGTGGGAGTAGTGCAGATACGCAGTATTTT.

The chain uses TRBV11-2 and TRBJ2-4; TRBD2 matches at 10 bases. V dropped 5 bases and J dropped 5; count of bases not matched to a gene: 9. Germline V gene sequence: CDR1 SGHAT, CDR2 FQNNGV. The CDR3 is 16 residues long. The CDR3 coding sequence is TGTGCCAGCAGCCTAAGGACTAGCGGAAAACAAAACATTCAGTACTTC. As protein: CASSLRTSGKQNIQYF.

CDR3 region: CASSSQGARTYEQYF. CDR3 DNA sequence: TGTGCCAGCAGCTCACAGGGGGCTCGGACCTACGAGCAGTACTTC. This sequence joins TRBV7-9 and TRBJ2-7; 9 nucleotides line up with TRBD1. This CDR3 comprises 15 residues. CDR1 is SEHNR, CDR2 FQNEAQ, per germline (reference sequence). The ends lost 4 bases at V and 2 bases at J; junction bases unmatched: 6.

This chain joins TRBV19 and TRBJ1-5, with 10 positions matching TRBD1. V shed 3 bases and J 4 bases; nucleotides not matched to a gene: 3. The germline V gene has CDR1 LNHDA and CDR2 SQIVND (reference sequence). This CDR3 contains 15 residues. Here the CDR3 reads CASSITGQGNQPQHF. The CDR3 DNA follows: TGTGCCAGTAGTATCACGGGACAGGGGAATCAGCCCCAGCATTTT.

The chain combines TRBV6-5 with TRBJ2-7; 7 bases are shared with TRBD1. Germline V lookup: CDR1 MNHEY, CDR2 SVGAGI. J lost 5 bases, V lost 5 bases, and 9 bases had no gene match. This CDR3 region has 14 residues. CDR3 protein: CASSPRGPPNEQYF. The CDR3 bases are TGTGCCAGCAGTCCAAGGGGGCCCCCTAACGAGCAGTACTTC.

The chain uses TRBV19 and TRBJ2-3; D is uncertain. The germline V and J ends were trimmed by 3 bases and 6 bases, with 16 bases remaining between them. CDR1 is LNHDA and CDR2 is SQIVND in the germline V gene (reference sequence). CDR3 length equals 15 residues. CDR3: CASSIGGRYVDTQYF. The CDR3 DNA follows: TGTGCCAGTAGTATCGGCGGTCGATACGTGGATACGCAGTATTTT.

The chain combines TRBV19 with TRBJ1-5; 8 bases agree with TRBD1. The CDR3 spans 15 residues. Losses at the gene ends were 3 bases for V and 5 bases for J; bases not matched to a gene: 6. Germline loops: CDR1 LNHDA, CDR2 SQIVND (reference sequence). CDR3: CASSIWTGNDQPQHF. The CDR3 nucleotides read TGTGCCAGTAGTATCTGGACAGGGAATGATCAGCCCCAGCATTTT.

This chain joins TRBV7-2 and TRBJ2-3; tentatively, D is TRBD2 (6 bases). This CDR3 comprises 17 residues. V lost 0 bases, J lost 4 bases, and 17 bases lay in between. From germline, CDR1 is SGHTA and CDR2 FQGNSA. The chain's CDR3 is CASSLAGTGLFSDTQYF. CDR3 DNA: TGTGCCAGCAGCTTAGCCGGGACTGGATTGTTCTCAGATACGCAGTATTTT.

V gene TRBV28 combines with J gene TRBJ1-2; D is possibly TRBD1 (5 bases). Per germline, CDR1 MDHEN and CDR2 SYDVKM. V was trimmed by 5 bases and J by 0 bases, leaving 10 bases between them. This CDR3 is built from 14 residues. The CDR3 sequence is CASSLGASNYGYTF. In DNA form, the CDR3 reads TGTGCCAGCAGTCTAGGGGCCTCTAACTATGGCTACACCTTC.

CDR3 nucleotides: TGTGCCAGCAGCCGAACGGGGGGGCGACCCTACGAGCAGTACGTC. It specifies CASSRTGGRPYEQYV. This chain connects TRBV21-1 to TRBJ2-7; no check of the table's D call, TRBD2, against the DNA was made. TRBV21-1 is classified as a pseudogene. The CDR3 totals 15 residues.

This chain links TRBV18 with TRBJ1-1; 7 bases are a match to TRBD1. Trimming cost V 1 base and J 2 bases; bases outside gene matches: 4. This CDR3 is 15 amino acids long. Germline V CDR1 and CDR2: KGHSH, LQKENI. CDR3 residues: CASSPRQGGNTEAFF. The CDR3 DNA follows: TGTGCCAGCTCACCACGCCAGGGGGGTAACACTGAAGCTTTCTTT. Supplemented by reference TRBV18 and TRBJ1-1, the full variable domain reads NAGVMQNPRHLVRRRGQEARLRCSPMKGHSHVYWYRQLPEEGLKFMVYLQKENIIDESGMPKERFSAEFPKEGPSILRIQQVVRGDSAAYFCASSPRQGGNTEAFFGQGTRLTVV.

Details on this clone: A read error may explain this, as a much larger clone is one base away. The chain has TRBV2 and TRBJ1-5; 9 positions match TRBD1. J lost 2 bases, V lost 6 bases, and 2 bases had no gene match. This CDR3 has 14 amino acids. Looked up from germline, CDR1 is SNHLY and CDR2 is FYNNEI. CDR3: CASSWDRGNQPQHF. The CDR3 bases are TGTGCCAGCAGCTGGGACAGGGGCAATCAGCCCCAGCATTTT.

The chain employs TRBV27 and TRBJ2-7, with D possibly being TRBD1 (6 bases). In germline, CDR1 is MNHEY, CDR2 SMNVEV (reference sequence). Trimming shortened V by 6 bases and J by 3 bases, and 18 bases separated the two germline ends. This CDR3 has 15 residues. The CDR3 nucleotides are TGTGCCAGCAGCCCGACCGGGACATCGTACTACGAGCAGTACTTC. It is translated as CASSPTGTSYYEQYF.

The chain is built from TRBV10-1 and TRBJ1-4; TRBD1 is a possible D gene (6 bases). With 3 bases removed from V and 6 bases from J, the gap between germline ends came to 11 bases. This CDR3 is 14 amino acids long. Germline assignment: CDR1 WNHNN and CDR2 SYGVQD (reference sequence). The CDR3, as DNA: TGCGCCAGCAGTGAAGGGGGTCGGGATGAAAAACTGTTTTTT. The encoded protein is CASSEGGRDEKLFF.

This clone was seen more than once but under ten times. This chain links TRBV11-2 with TRBJ1-2; D may be TRBD1 (5 bases). The CDR3 consists of 16 residues. Trimming took 4 bases from V and 4 from J, leaving 19 bases between them. Germline assignment: CDR1 SGHAT and CDR2 FQNNGV. The CDR3 coding sequence is TGTGCCAGCAGCTCAGCGGGGGGAAGAGGGCCCTATGGCTACACCTTC. This sequence encodes CASSSAGGRGPYGYTF.